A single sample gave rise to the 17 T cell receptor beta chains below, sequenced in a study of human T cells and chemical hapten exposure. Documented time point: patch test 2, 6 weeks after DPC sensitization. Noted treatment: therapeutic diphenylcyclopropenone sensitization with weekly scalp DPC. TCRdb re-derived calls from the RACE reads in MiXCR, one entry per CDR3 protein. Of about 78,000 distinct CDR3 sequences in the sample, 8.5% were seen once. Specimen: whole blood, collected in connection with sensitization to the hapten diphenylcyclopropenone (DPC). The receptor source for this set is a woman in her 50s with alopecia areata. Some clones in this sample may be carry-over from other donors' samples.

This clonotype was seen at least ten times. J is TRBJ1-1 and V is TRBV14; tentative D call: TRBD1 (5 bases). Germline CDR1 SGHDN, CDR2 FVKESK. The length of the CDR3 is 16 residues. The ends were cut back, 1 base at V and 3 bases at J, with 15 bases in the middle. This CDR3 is CASSQGAGLGDTEAFF. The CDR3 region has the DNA TGTGCCAGCAGCCAAGGGGCAGGGCTCGGGGACACTGAAGCTTTCTTT.

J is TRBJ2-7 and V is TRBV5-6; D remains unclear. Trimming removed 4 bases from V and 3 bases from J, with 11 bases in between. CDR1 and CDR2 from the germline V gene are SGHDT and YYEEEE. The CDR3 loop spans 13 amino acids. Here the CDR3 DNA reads TGTGCCAGCAGCGAAGGGCGGTACTACGAGCAGTACTTC. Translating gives CASSEGRYYEQYF. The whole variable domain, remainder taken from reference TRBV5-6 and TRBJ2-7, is DAGVTQSPTHLIKTRGQQVTLRCSPKSGHDTVSWYQQALGQGPQFIFQYYEEEERQRGNFPDRFSGHQFPNYSSELNVNALLLGDSALYLCASSEGRYYEQYFGPGTRLTVT.

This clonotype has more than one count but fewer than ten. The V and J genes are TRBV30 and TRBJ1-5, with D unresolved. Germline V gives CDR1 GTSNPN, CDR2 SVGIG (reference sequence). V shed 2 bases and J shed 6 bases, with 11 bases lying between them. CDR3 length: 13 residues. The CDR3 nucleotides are TGTGCCTGGAGTAACGGAGGAAGTCAGCCCCAGCATTTT. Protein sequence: CAWSNGGSQPQHF.

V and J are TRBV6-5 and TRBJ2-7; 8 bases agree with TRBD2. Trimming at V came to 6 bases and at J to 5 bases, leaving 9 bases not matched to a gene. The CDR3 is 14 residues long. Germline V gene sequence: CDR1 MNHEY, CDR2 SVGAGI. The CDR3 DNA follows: TGTGCCAGCAGGGAAAGCGGGAGTTTCGACGAGCAGTACTTC. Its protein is CASRESGSFDEQYF.

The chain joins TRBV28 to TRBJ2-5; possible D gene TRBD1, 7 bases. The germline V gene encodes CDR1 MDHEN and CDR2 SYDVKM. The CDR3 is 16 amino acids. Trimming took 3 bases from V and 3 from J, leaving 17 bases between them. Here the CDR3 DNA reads TGTGCCAGCAGTTTCTCAGACCGCAGGGGGGAAGAGACCCAGTACTTC. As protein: CASSFSDRRGEETQYF.

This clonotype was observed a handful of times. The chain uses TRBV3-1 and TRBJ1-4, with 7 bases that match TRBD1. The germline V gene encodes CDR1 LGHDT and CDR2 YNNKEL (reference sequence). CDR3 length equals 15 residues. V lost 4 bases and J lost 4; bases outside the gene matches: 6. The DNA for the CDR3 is TGTGCCAGCAGCCCGCCGGGACAGTTTAATGAAAAACTGTTTTTT. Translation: CASSPPGQFNEKLFF. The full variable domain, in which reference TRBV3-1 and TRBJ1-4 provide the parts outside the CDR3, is DTAVSQTPKYLVTQMGNDKSIKCEQNLGHDTMYWYKQDSKKFLKIMFSYNNKELIINETVPNRFSPKSPDKAHLNLHINSLELGDSAVYFCASSPPGQFNEKLFFGSGTQLSVL.

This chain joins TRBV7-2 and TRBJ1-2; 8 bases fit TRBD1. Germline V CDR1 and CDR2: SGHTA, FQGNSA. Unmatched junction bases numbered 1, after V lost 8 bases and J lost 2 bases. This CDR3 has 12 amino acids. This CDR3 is CASGQGNYGYTF. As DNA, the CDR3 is TGTGCCAGCGGACAGGGAAACTATGGCTACACCTTC.

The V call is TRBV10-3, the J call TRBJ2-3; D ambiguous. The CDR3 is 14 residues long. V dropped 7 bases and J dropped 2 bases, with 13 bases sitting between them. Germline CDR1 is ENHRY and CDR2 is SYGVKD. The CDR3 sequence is CAITPAANTDTQYF. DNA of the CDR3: TGTGCCATCACCCCCGCGGCTAACACAGATACGCAGTATTTT.

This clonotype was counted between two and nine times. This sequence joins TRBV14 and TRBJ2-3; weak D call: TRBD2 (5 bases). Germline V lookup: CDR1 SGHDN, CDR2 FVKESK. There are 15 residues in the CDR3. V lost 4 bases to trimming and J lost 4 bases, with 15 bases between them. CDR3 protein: CASSPPGVGPDTQYF. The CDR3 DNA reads TGTGCCAGCAGCCCCCCCGGGGTAGGGCCAGATACGCAGTATTTT.

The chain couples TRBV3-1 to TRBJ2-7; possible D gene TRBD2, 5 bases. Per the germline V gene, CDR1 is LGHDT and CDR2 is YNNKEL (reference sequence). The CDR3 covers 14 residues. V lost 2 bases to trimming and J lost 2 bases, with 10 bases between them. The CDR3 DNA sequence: TGTGCCAGCAGCCAAATCGCCGGGACCTACGAGCAGTACTTC. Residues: CASSQIAGTYEQYF.

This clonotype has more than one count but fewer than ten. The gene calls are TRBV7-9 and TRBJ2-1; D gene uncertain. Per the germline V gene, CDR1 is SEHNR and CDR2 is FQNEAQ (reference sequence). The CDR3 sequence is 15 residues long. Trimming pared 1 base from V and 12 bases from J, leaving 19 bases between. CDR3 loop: CASSLDQDRREVQFF. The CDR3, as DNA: TGTGCCAGCAGCTTAGATCAGGATCGCCGAGAGGTGCAGTTCTTC.

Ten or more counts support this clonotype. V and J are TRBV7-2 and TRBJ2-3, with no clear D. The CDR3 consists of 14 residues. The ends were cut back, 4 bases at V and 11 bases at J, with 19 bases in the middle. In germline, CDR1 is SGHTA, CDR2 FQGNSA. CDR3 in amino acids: CASSWGRLPKEQYF. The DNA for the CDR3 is TGTGCCAGCAGCTGGGGTAGACTCCCAAAAGAGCAGTATTTT.

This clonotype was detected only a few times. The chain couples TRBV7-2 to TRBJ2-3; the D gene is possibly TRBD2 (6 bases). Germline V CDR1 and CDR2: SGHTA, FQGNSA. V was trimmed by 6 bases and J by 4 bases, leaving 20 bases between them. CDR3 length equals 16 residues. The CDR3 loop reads CASRRTTGQGADTQYF. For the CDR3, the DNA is TGTGCCAGCAGGCGGACTACGGGCCAGGGTGCAGATACGCAGTATTTT.

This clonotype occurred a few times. The CDR3: CASSLLLGGSSYNEQFF. CDR3 DNA sequence: TGTGCCAGCAGTCTCCTACTAGGCGGAAGCTCCTACAATGAGCAGTTCTTC. The chain combines TRBV27 with TRBJ2-1, with D perhaps matching TRBD2 (5 bases). CDR3 length: 17 residues. Trimming pared 5 bases from V and 0 bases from J, leaving 17 bases between. Germline lookup yields CDR1 MNHEY and CDR2 SMNVEV (reference sequence).

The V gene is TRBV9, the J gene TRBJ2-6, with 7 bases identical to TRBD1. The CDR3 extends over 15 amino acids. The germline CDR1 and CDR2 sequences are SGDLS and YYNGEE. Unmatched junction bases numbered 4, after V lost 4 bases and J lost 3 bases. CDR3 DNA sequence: TGTGCCAGCAGCCCCCAGGGGGTTGGGGCCAACGTCCTGACTTTC. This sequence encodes CASSPQGVGANVLTF.

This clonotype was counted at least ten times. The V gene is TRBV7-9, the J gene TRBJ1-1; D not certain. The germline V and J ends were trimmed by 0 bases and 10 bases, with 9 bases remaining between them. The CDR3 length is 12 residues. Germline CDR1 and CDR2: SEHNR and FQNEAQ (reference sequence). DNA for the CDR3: TGTGCCAGCAGCTTAGCTGGGGAAGTAGCTTTCTTT. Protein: CASSLAGEVAFF.

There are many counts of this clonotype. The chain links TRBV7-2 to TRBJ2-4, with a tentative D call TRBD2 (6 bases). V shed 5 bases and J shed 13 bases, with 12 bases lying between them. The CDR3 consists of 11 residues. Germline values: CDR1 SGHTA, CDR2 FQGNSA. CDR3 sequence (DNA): TGTGCCAGCAGCCCCGGGACTCGGCAGTACTTC. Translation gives CASSPGTRQYF. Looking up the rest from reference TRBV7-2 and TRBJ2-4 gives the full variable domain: GAGVSQSPSNKVTEKGKDVELRCDPISGHTALYWYRQSLGQGLEFLIYFQGNSAPDKSGLPSDRFSAERTGGSVSTLTIQRTQQEDSAVYLCASSPGTRQYFGAGTRLSVL.